Below, 12 T cell receptor beta chains from the same sample are listed, as sequenced in a study of blood T cell repertoires in COVID-19. Sequencing used immunoSEQ multiplex PCR; TCRdb keeps in-frame clones, though not all of them. The table has roughly 120,000 clones, 86% seen once. Sequencing input: peripheral blood. Receptors originate from a human donor in a cohort sampled during active COVID-19.

The genes are TRBV7-9 and TRBJ2-5, with a possible D match to TRBD2 (5 bases). Germline V gene data show CDR1 as SEHNR and CDR2 as FQNEAQ (reference sequence). Deletions cut 2 bases from V and 1 base from J, with 17 bases between. The CDR3 has 17 residues. The CDR3 bases are TGTGCCAGCAGCTTAAGCTGGCGGGCGCAGCCCCAAGAGACCCAGTACTTC. It translates to CASSLSWRAQPQETQYF.

This clone was counted only a few times. V gene TRBV6-5 combines with J gene TRBJ1-5, with TRBD1 matching 7 bases. V trimming: 5 bases; J trimming: 1 base; junction bases outside the gene matches: 2. This CDR3 contains 14 residues. Germline-derived CDR1 and CDR2 are MNHEY and SVGAGI. The CDR3 DNA reads TGTGCCAGCAGTCCGGACAGGAGCAATCAGCCCCAGCATTTT. Translated, it gives CASSPDRSNQPQHF.

The rearrangement joins TRBV7-2 to TRBJ1-1; 10 bases fit TRBD1. Germline CDR1 and CDR2: SGHTA and FQGNSA. The ends lost 6 bases at V and 3 bases at J; junction bases unmatched: 4. The CDR3 has 14 residues. CDR3 sequence reads: CASRWTGGYTEAFF. The CDR3, as DNA: TGTGCCAGCAGGTGGACAGGGGGGTACACTGAAGCTTTCTTT.

The rearrangement joins TRBV9 to TRBJ2-3, with 7 bases matching TRBD1. Per germline, CDR1 SGDLS and CDR2 YYNGEE. This CDR3 spans 15 amino acids. V lost 7 bases and J lost 2; bases outside the gene matches: 10. For the CDR3, the DNA is TGTGCCAGCTCTTCACAGGGGCAATTCACAGATACGCAGTATTTT. Translating gives CASSSQGQFTDTQYF.

The J gene is TRBJ2-5, the V gene TRBV7-8, with D maybe TRBD2 (5 bases). This CDR3 has 16 amino acids. Per the germline V gene, CDR1 is SGHVS and CDR2 is FQNEAQ. Trimming cost V 1 base and J 4 bases, with 16 bases left between them. Here the CDR3 reads CASSLGTAGGAETQYF. The CDR3 region has the DNA TGTGCCAGCAGCTTAGGAACGGCCGGAGGTGCAGAGACCCAGTACTTC.

This clone has a single count. J is TRBJ2-5 and V is TRBV7-9, with 10 bases lining up with TRBD1. Trimming removed 1 base from V and 5 bases from J; junction bases left unmatched: 4. Germline V lookup: CDR1 SEHNR, CDR2 FQNEAQ (reference sequence). The CDR3 runs to 15 residues. The CDR3, as DNA: TGTGCCAGCAGCTTAGGGACAGGGGGGGCGGAGACCCAGTACTTC. It is translated as CASSLGTGGAETQYF.

The chain uses TRBV15 and TRBJ2-7; possible D gene TRBD2, 5 bases. Deletions cut 8 bases from V and 4 bases from J, with 18 bases between. This CDR3 is built from 14 residues. CDR1 is LNHNV and CDR2 is YYDKDF in the germline V gene (reference sequence). CDR3 DNA sequence: TGTGCCACCCAAGGCATTCCGGGAAATTACGAGCAGTACTTC. It is translated as CATQGIPGNYEQYF.

This chain joins TRBV7-2 and TRBJ2-2, with no clear D. Germline V gene lookup returns CDR1 SGHTA and CDR2 FQGNSA. Trimming left V 6 bases short and J 0 bases short, with 8 bases between. CDR3 length equals 14 residues. The CDR3 DNA sequence: TGTGCCAGCAGTCCCAGTCCGAACACCGGGGAGCTGTTTTTT. It translates to CASSPSPNTGELFF.

The rearrangement joins TRBV13 to TRBJ2-7; 7 nucleotides align to TRBD2. CDR1 is PRHDT, CDR2 FYEKMQ, per germline (reference sequence). The CDR3 has 14 residues. Germline trimming cut 5 bases from V and 5 bases from J; bases unmatched to any gene: 9. CDR3 amino acids: CASSRTGGTDEQYF. CDR3 DNA sequence: TGTGCCAGCAGCCGCACCGGGGGGACTGACGAGCAGTACTTC. Using reference TRBV13 and TRBJ2-7 for the parts outside the CDR3, the full variable domain is AAGVIQSPRHLIKEKRETATLKCYPIPRHDTVYWYQQGPGQDPQFLISFYEKMQSDKGSIPDRFSAQQFSDYHSELNMSSLELGDSALYFCASSRTGGTDEQYFGPGTRLTVT.

The DNA for the CDR3 is TGTGCCAGCAGCTTGGGCGGAATAAGGGAGACCCAGTACTTC. Translating gives CASSLGGIRETQYF. This rearrangement joins TRBV5-6 to TRBJ2-5; D not certain. Germline CDR1 and CDR2: SGHDT and YYEEEE. Trimming removed 0 bases from V and 5 bases from J, with 11 bases in between. The CDR3 sequence is 14 residues long.

V is TRBV27 and J is TRBJ2-7; tentatively, D is TRBD1 (6 bases). The CDR3 loop spans 17 amino acids. The V gene lost 7 bases and the J gene lost 2 bases, with 24 bases spanning the gap. Germline V lookup: CDR1 MNHEY, CDR2 SMNVEV (reference sequence). The CDR3 loop reads CASTLPDTRGDTYEQYF. CDR3 bases: TGTGCCAGCACTCTGCCGGACACCAGAGGGGACACCTACGAGCAGTACTTC.

The gene calls are TRBV28 and TRBJ1-4; D uncertain. The CDR3 consists of 15 residues. Looked up from germline, CDR1 is MDHEN and CDR2 is SYDVKM. Trimming shortened V by 2 bases and J by 4 bases, and 11 bases separated the two germline ends. CDR3 amino acids: CASSLLRVFNEKLFF. The CDR3 DNA reads as TGTGCCAGCAGTTTACTCCGAGTTTTTAATGAAAAACTGTTTTTT.